A selection of T cell receptor beta chains follows, all from one sample in a study of T-cell reconstitution after alpha-beta-depleted transplantation in children. From the PCR reads, TCRdb called clonotypes with MiXCR, one entry per CDR3 protein. Of about 640,000 distinct CDR3 sequences in the sample, around 17% were seen once. The sequencing here drew on PBMCs from the stem cell graft donor, taken from the stem cell graft. These receptors were obtained from a human donor who donated a stem cell graft to a child with acute myeloid leukemia. Each CDR3 is given with its conserved first and last residue. A D gene is named only where the DNA matches it firmly. Rows give clone size only sometimes, using once, few, many, or a class for an expanded clone.

j_call	v_call	clone_size	d_call	cdr3_nt	cdr3_aa
TRBJ2-3	TRBV20-1	many	TRBD2	TGCAGTGCTAGGGATCCGATCGGGGGGAGCACAGATACGCAGTATTTT	CSARDPIGGSTDTQYF
TRBJ2-3	TRBV6-5	.	.	TGTGCCAGCAGTTACCCTACCCGCACAGATACGCAGTATTTT	CASSYPTRTDTQYF
TRBJ1-2	TRBV20-1	many	.	TGCAGTGCGAGAGCACAGGACTATGGCTACACCTTC	CSARAQDYGYTF
TRBJ2-5	TRBV12-3/TRBV12-4	.	.	TGTGCCAGCAGTGCTAGCAGGGGGGAAGAAGAGACCCAGTACTTC	CASSASRGEEETQYF
TRBJ2-1	TRBV15	many	.	TGTGCCACCAGCCGAGGGATAGCGGAGTACAATGAGCAGTTCTTC	CATSRGIAEYNEQFF
TRBJ2-6	TRBV11-2	.	.	TGTGCCAGCAGTTTACACCCAGGGAGTGGGGCCAACGTCCTGACTTTC	CASSLHPGSGANVLTF
TRBJ1-2	TRBV24-1	.	.	TGTGCCACCAGTGCTACGGCGTCGGGATCTGGGGACTATGGCTACACCTTC	CATSATASGSGDYGYTF
TRBJ2-3	TRBV12-3/TRBV12-4	few	.	TGTGCCAGCAGTCCTATCGGATTGGCCCCGTATTTT	CASSPIGLAPYF
TRBJ1-2	TRBV12-3/TRBV12-4	few	TRBD1	TGTGCCAGCATTCCGGACAGGGGGCGCAAGGGCTACACCTTC	CASIPDRGRKGYTF
TRBJ2-7	TRBV10-2	few	.	TGCGGGGCAGGGCCATCCTACGAGCAGTACTTC	CGAGPSYEQYF
TRBJ2-1	TRBV5-5	.	TRBD1	TGTGCCAGCAGCTTACAGGGGTATAAGCAGTTCTTC	CASSLQGYKQFF
TRBJ2-3	TRBV9	few	.	TGTGCCAGCAGCACTGGACAGCCCACAGATACGCAGTATTTT	CASSTGQPTDTQYF
TRBJ2-1	TRBV5-1	many	.	TGCGCCAGCAGCTTGGGCGGAATCTCCTACAATGAGCAGTTCTTC	CASSLGGISYNEQFF
TRBJ2-5	TRBV20-1	.	.	TGCAGTGCTATAAGTGAAGCCGGGACCCAGTACTTC	CSAISEAGTQYF
TRBJ1-5	TRBV7-2	.	.	TGTGCCAGCAGCCAGAACATCAGGGATCCTCAGCCCCAGCATTTT	CASSQNIRDPQPQHF
TRBJ1-5	TRBV6-1	.	.	TGTGCCAGCAGTGAAGCGTTGGGCACAGGGTCCCAGCATTTT	CASSEALGTGSQHF
TRBJ2-7	TRBV7-8	few	.	TGTGCCAGCAGCTTAAAGCAGGGGCCATACGAGCAGTACTTC	CASSLKQGPYEQYF
TRBJ2-2	TRBV9	.	TRBD2	TGTGCCAGCAGCAGCCGGACTAGCGGGGGCCTTAAGATCACCGGGGAGCTGTTTTTT	CASSSRTSGGLKITGELFF
TRBJ2-1	TRBV4-1	.	.	TGCGCCAGCATCCAAGACGGGGGGCCATACAATGAGCAGTTCTTC	CASIQDGGPYNEQFF
TRBJ2-3	TRBV20-1	few	.	TGCAGTGCTAGCGGGGCGGGGGCCACAGATACGCAGTATTTT	CSASGAGATDTQYF
TRBJ1-1	TRBV9	.	TRBD1	TGTGCCAGCAGCGTTTCAGGGGGCACTGAAGCTTTCTTT	CASSVSGGTEAFF
TRBJ1-1	TRBV4-2	.	.	TGTGCCAGCAGCCGCTGGGGCGGTCCGGGTAGAATAAACTCTGAAGCTTTCTTT	CASSRWGGPGRINSEAFF
TRBJ2-3	TRBV20-1	many	TRBD2	TGCAGTGCTATTCGGGGCGGGGGGGCAGATACGCAGTATTTT	CSAIRGGGADTQYF
TRBJ1-2	TRBV20-1	many	TRBD1	TGCAGTGCTGGATCCGGGACAGAGAGTTTCTACACCTTC	CSAGSGTESFYTF
TRBJ1-1	TRBV20-1	many	TRBD1	TGCAGTGCTCTCTGGACAGGATACACTGAAGCTTTCTTT	CSALWTGYTEAFF
TRBJ1-2	TRBV20-1	many	.	TGCAGTGCTTTAGCTGGTAGTTACTATGGCTACACCTTC	CSALAGSYYGYTF
TRBJ1-2	TRBV6-1	many	.	TGTGCCGGGGCGTTTGGGCGCGATGGCTACACCTTC	CAGAFGRDGYTF
TRBJ2-3	TRBV6-5	many	.	TGTGCCAGCAGTTCGTACAGGCCCCTAGGCGGAGATACGCAGTATTTT	CASSSYRPLGGDTQYF
TRBJ1-3	TRBV11-2	few	TRBD1	TGTGCCAGCAGTCTACCCCGACAGGGCGACCGCGGATCTGGAAACACCATATATTTT	CASSLPRQGDRGSGNTIYF
TRBJ2-3	TRBV20-1	many	.	TGCAGTGCAAGGGCGCCATACACTTCAGATACGCAGTATTTT	CSARAPYTSDTQYF
TRBJ1-1	TRBV12-3/TRBV12-4	.	.	TGTGCCAGCAGTTTATTGTCACCCAAGGCTTTCTTT	CASSLLSPKAFF
TRBJ1-1	TRBV7-2	many	.	TGTGCCAGCAGCATCATGGGCACTGAAGCTTTCTTT	CASSIMGTEAFF
TRBJ1-1	TRBV13	.	.	TGTGCCAGCATCTTAGTGGGTGACGACACTGAAGCTTTCTTT	CASILVGDDTEAFF
TRBJ2-3	TRBV2	many	.	TGTGCCAGCCCGTCTTCAGATACGCAGTATTTT	CASPSSDTQYF
TRBJ2-1	TRBV12-3/TRBV12-4	.	.	TGTGCCAGCAGAGGGGGGGGCCGGTGGATCAATGAGCAGTTCTTC	CASRGGGRWINEQFF